This T cell receptor (beta chain) was recovered during a study of blood T cell repertoires in COVID-19. Across the study: PBMCs, B-cell-depleted T cells, or T cells provided the cDNA or gDNA that made up the material.

Methods used by the authors: Amplification from reference gene primers served as the basis for estimated nucleated cell counts. The table came from immunoSEQ multiplex PCR; TCRdb's copy has only in-frame clones and leaves some out. The V and J calls and clone size come from that table; D and trimming were worked out from the DNA. Here the sample spans about 140,000 clones, approximately 90% being singletons. In germline, CDR1 is MNHNY, CDR2 SVGAGI (reference sequence). The CDR3 loop spans 13 amino acids. With 3 bases removed from V and 11 bases from J, the gap between germline ends came to 16 bases. Sequenced input: peripheral blood. The chain joins TRBV6-6 to TRBJ1-1, with a possible D match to TRBD1 (5 bases). The sequence was collected from a woman aged 40 to 55 with acute or convalescent COVID-19. CDR3 in DNA: TGTGCCAGCAGTTATAGGGGCGAGTCAATGGCTTTCTTT. Its protein product is CASSYRGESMAFF.